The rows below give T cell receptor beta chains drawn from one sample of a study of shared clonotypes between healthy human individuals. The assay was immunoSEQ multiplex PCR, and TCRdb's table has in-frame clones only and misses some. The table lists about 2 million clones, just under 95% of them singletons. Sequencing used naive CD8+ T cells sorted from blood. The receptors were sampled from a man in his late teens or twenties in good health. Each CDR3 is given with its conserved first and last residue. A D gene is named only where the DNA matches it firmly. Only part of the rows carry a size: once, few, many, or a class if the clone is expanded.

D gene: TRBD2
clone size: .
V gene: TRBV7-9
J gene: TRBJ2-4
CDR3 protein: CASSPGEGRAIKNIQYF
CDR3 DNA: TGTGCCAGCAGCCCCGGGGAGGGCAGGGCAATTAAAAACATTCAGTACTTC

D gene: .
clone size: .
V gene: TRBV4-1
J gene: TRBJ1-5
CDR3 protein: CASSQDGAVGNQPQHF
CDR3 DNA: TGCGCCAGCAGCCAAGATGGGGCAGTTGGGAATCAGCCCCAGCATTTT

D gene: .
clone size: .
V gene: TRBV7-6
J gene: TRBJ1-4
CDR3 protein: CASSLGPRGGLFF
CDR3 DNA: TGTGCCAGCAGCTTAGGGCCAAGAGGGGGACTGTTTTTT

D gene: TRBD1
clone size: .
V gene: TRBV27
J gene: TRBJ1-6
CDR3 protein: CASTQTGANSPLHF
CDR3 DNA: TGTGCCAGCACCCAGACAGGGGCTAATTCACCCCTCCACTTT

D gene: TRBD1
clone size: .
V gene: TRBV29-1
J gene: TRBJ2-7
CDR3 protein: CSVQTGGVHEQYF
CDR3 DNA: TGCAGCGTACAGACAGGGGGCGTCCACGAGCAGTACTTC

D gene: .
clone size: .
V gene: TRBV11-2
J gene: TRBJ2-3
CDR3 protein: CASSLIDTQYF
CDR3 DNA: TGTGCCAGCAGCTTAATAGATACGCAGTATTTT

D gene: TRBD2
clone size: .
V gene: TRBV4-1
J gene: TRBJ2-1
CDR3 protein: CASSPGTSSDEQFF
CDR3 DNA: TGCGCCAGCAGCCCCGGGACTAGCAGTGATGAGCAGTTCTTC

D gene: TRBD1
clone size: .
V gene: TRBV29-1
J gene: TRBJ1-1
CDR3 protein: CSAEGQGTNTEAFF
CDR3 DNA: TGCAGCGCCGAGGGACAGGGGACGAACACTGAAGCTTTCTTT

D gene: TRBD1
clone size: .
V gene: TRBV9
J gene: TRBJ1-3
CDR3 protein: CASSAKTGGSGNTIYF
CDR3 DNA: TGTGCCAGCAGCGCTAAAACAGGGGGTAGTGGAAACACCATATATTTT

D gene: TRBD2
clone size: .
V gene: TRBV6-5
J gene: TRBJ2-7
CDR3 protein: CASSYSSSGAFYEQYF
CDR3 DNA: TGTGCCAGCAGTTACTCGTCTAGCGGGGCCTTTTACGAGCAGTACTTC

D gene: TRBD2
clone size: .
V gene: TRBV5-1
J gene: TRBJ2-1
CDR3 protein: CASSWTSGYNEQFF
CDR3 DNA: TGCGCCAGCAGCTGGACTAGCGGCTACAATGAGCAGTTCTTC

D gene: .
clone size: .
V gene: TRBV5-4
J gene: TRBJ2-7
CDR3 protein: CASSAAGTSYEQYF
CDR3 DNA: TGTGCCAGCAGCGCCGCTGGAACTTCTTACGAGCAGTACTTC

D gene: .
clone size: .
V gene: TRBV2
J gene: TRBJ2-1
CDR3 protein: CASLARNEQFF
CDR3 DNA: TGTGCCAGCCTGGCGAGAAATGAGCAGTTCTTC

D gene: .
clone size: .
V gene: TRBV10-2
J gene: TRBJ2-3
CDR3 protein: CASTVRRTDTQYF
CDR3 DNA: TGCGCCAGCACCGTTCGGCGCACAGATACGCAGTATTTT

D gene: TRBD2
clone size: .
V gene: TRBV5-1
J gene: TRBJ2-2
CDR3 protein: CASSLTSGGTGELFF
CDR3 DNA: TGCGCCAGCAGCTTGACTAGCGGGGGCACCGGGGAGCTGTTTTTT

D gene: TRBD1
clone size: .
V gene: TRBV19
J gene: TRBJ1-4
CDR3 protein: CASSKWVGQSPTNEKLFF
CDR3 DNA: TGTGCCAGTAGTAAGTGGGTGGGACAGAGCCCAACTAATGAAAAACTGTTTTTT

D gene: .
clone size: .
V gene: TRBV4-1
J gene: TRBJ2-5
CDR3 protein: CASSQDVEETQYF
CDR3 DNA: TGCGCCAGCAGCCAAGATGTGGAGGAGACCCAGTACTTC

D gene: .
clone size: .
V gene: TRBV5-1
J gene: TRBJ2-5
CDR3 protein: CASSLSLETQYF
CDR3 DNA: TGCGCCAGCAGCTTATCGCTGGAGACCCAGTACTTC

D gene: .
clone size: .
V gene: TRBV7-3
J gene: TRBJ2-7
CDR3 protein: CASSLTRGEQYF
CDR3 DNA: TGTGCCAGCAGCTTAACTCGGGGCGAGCAGTACTTC

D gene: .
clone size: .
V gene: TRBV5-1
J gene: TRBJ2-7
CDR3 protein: CASSPGTAPYEQYF
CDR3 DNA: TGCGCCAGCAGTCCCGGGACGGCCCCCTACGAGCAGTACTTC

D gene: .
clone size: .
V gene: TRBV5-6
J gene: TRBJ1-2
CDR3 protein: CASTTGGRYGYTF
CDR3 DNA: TGTGCCAGCACTACCGGGGGAAGGTATGGCTACACCTTC

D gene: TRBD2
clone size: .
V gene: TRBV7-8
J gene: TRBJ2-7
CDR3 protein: CASSLPQGTSGSIYEQYF
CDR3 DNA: TGTGCCAGCAGCTTACCGCAAGGGACTAGCGGGAGTATCTACGAGCAGTACTTC

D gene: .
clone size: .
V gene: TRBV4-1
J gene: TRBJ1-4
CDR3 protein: CASSQVGNEKLFF
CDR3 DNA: TGCGCCAGCAGCCAAGTAGGGAACGAGAAACTGTTTTTT

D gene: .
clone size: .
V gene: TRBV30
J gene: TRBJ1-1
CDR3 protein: CAWSVGDTTEAFF
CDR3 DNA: TGTGCCTGGAGTGTAGGGGACACTACTGAAGCTTTCTTT

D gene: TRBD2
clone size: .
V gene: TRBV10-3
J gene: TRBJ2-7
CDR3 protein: CAISDSGGPEQYF
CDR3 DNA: TGTGCCATCAGTGACTCGGGGGGGCCCGAGCAGTACTTC

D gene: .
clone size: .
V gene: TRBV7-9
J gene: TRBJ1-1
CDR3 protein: CASSFWEFEAFF
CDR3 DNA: TGTGCCAGCAGCTTTTGGGAATTTGAAGCTTTCTTT

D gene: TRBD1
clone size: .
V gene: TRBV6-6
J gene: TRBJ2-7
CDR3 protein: CASTLQGIPYEQYF
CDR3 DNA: TGTGCCAGCACCTTACAGGGGATACCCTACGAGCAGTACTTC

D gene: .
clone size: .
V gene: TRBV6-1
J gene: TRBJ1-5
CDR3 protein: CASSEFQGNQPQHF
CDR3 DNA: TGTGCCAGCAGTGAATTCCAGGGCAATCAGCCCCAGCATTTT

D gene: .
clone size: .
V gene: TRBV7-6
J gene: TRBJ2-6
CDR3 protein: CASSLVPALSGANVLTF
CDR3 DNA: TGTGCCAGCAGCTTAGTTCCGGCCCTCTCTGGGGCCAACGTCCTGACTTTC

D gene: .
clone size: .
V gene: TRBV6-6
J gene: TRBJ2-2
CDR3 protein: CASSYSWGQGTGELFF
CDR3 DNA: TGTGCCAGCAGTTACTCTTGGGGGCAAGGCACCGGGGAGCTGTTTTTT

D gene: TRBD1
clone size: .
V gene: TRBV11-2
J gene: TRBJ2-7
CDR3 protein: CASSTGTGVYEQYF
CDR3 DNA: TGTGCCAGCAGCACCGGGACAGGAGTCTACGAGCAGTACTTC

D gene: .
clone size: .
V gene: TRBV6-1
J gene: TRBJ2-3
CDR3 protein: CASSEYWTVVDTSTDTQYF
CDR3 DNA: TGTGCCAGCAGTGAATACTGGACTGTTGTGGATACTAGCACAGATACGCAGTATTTT

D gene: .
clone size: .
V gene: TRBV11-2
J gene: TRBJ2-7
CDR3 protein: CASTPLATFYEQYF
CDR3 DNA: TGTGCCAGCACCCCCCTGGCGACTTTCTACGAGCAGTACTTC

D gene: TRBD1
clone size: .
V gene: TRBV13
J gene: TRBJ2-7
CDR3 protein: CASSLESRTGYEQYF
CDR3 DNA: TGTGCCAGCAGCTTAGAGAGTAGGACAGGGTACGAGCAGTACTTC

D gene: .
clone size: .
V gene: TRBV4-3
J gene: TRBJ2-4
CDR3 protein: CASSQGPAKNIQYF
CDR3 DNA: TGCGCCAGCAGCCAAGGACCTGCCAAAAACATTCAGTACTTC

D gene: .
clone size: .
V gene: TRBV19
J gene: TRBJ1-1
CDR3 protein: CASSMGTTNTEAFF
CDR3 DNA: TGTGCCAGTAGTATGGGGACTACAAACACTGAAGCTTTCTTT

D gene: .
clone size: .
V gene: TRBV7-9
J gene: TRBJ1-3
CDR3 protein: CASSPDRQFSGNTIYF
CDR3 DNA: TGTGCCAGCAGCCCAGATCGACAATTCTCTGGAAACACCATATATTTT

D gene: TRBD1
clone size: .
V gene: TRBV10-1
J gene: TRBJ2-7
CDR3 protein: CASSAGQGYEQYF
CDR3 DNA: TGCGCCAGCAGTGCCGGACAGGGTTACGAGCAGTACTTC

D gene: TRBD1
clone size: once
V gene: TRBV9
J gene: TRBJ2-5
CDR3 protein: CASSGPTGGIETQYF
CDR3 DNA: TGTGCCAGCAGCGGACCCACAGGGGGCATAGAGACCCAGTACTTC

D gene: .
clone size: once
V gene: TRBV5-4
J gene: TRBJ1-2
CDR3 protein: CASQFDSYGYTF
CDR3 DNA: TGTGCCAGCCAATTCGATTCCTATGGCTACACCTTC

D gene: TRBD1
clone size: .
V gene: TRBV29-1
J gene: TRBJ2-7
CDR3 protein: CSVEGTGVPYEQYF
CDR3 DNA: TGCAGCGTTGAAGGCACAGGGGTCCCCTACGAGCAGTACTTC

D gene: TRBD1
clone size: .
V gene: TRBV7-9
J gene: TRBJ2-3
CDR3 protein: CASSLAQGGTDTQYF
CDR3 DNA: TGTGCCAGCAGCTTAGCACAGGGGGGCACAGATACGCAGTATTTT

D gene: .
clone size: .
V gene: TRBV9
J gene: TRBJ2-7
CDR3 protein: CASSGGDVYEQYF
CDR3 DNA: TGTGCCAGCAGCGGAGGGGACGTCTACGAGCAGTACTTC

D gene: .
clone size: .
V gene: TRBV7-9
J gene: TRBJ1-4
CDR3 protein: CASSFGPGSEKLFF
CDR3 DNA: TGTGCCAGCAGCTTTGGGCCGGGGTCTGAAAAACTGTTTTTT

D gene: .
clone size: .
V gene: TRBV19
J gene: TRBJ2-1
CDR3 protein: CASSIPLDSHNEQFF
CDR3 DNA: TGTGCCAGTAGTATTCCCCTGGACAGTCACAATGAGCAGTTCTTC

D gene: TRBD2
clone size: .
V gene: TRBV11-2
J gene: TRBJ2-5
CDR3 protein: CASSLELAGAETQYF
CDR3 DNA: TGTGCCAGCAGCTTAGAACTAGCGGGTGCGGAGACCCAGTACTTC

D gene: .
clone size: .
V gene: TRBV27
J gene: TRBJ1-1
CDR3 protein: CASSIQGNTEAFF
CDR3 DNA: TGTGCCAGCAGTATTCAGGGTAACACTGAAGCTTTCTTT

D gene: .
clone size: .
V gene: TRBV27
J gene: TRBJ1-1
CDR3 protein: CASSFGRETEAFF
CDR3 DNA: TGTGCCAGCAGTTTCGGCAGGGAGACTGAAGCTTTCTTT

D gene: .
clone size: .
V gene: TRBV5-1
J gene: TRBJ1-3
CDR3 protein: CASSPARQGEGNTIYF
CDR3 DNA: TGCGCCAGCAGCCCCGCCAGGCAGGGCGAAGGAAACACCATATATTTT

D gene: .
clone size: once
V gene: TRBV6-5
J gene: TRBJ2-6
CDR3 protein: CASSLYLSGANVLTF
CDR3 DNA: TGTGCCAGCAGTCTATACCTCTCTGGGGCCAACGTCCTGACTTTC

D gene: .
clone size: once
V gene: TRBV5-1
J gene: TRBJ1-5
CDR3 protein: CASSLVHGQPQHF
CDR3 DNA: TGCGCCAGCAGCTTGGTTCATGGACAGCCCCAGCATTTT

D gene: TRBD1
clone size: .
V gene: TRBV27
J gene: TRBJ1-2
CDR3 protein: CASSLSTGGYGYTF
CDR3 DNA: TGTGCCAGCAGTTTATCGACAGGGGGCTATGGCTACACCTTC

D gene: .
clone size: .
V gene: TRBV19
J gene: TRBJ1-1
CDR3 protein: CASSLHLNTEAFF
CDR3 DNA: TGTGCCAGTAGCCTCCACCTGAACACTGAAGCTTTCTTT